The 30 T cell receptor beta chains in this list originate from one sample, sequenced in a study of OX40 agonist ivuxolimab in advanced cancers. Here immunoSEQ multiplex PCR was the method, and the copy in TCRdb shows in-frame clones only, minus some. The data contain more than 65,000 clones, about 81% of them seen just once; the ten biggest clones take up less than 5.5%. The material sequenced was CD4+ or CD8+ T cells sorted from blood, taken in a trial of the OX40 agonist ivuxolimab. All receptors derive from an adult with an advanced solid tumor such as melanoma, head and neck, liver or kidney cancer.

This chain links TRBV11-2 with TRBJ2-1; 7 bases are shared with TRBD2. In germline, CDR1 is SGHAT, CDR2 FQNNGV. V gave up 5 bases and J gave up 0 bases; unmatched junction bases: 13. This CDR3 has 18 residues. The CDR3 is CASSRSGGGSPSYNEQFF. The CDR3 nucleotides read TGTGCCAGCAGCCGCAGCGGAGGCGGGAGTCCCTCCTACAATGAGCAGTTCTTC.

For this clone: The junction does not match germline at one end; this may be a read error. The chain is built from TRBV14 and TRBJ2-5; 10 bases align to TRBD2. Germline V lookup: CDR1 SGHDN, CDR2 FVKESK. The CDR3 contains 13 residues. CDR3 protein: CASSQAGLAPLHF. CDR3 DNA: TGTGCCAGCAGCCAGGCGGGACTAGCGCCCCTGCACTTC.

J is TRBJ2-4 and V is TRBV18, with TRBD2 matching over 7 bases. Germline-derived CDR1 and CDR2 are KGHSH and LQKENI. V lost 2 bases to trimming and J lost 8 bases; unmatched junction nucleotides: 3. This CDR3 has 13 amino acids. The CDR3 DNA reads TGTGCCAGCTCACCAGGGAGGGACGACATTCAGTACTTC. Translation gives CASSPGRDDIQYF.

This chain links TRBV7-9 with TRBJ1-2; 9 nucleotides align to TRBD1. The trim removed 4 bases at V and 4 bases at J, leaving 1 base unmatched. The CDR3 is made up of 13 amino acids. Germline CDR1 reads SEHNR; CDR2 reads FQNEAQ (reference sequence). The CDR3 loop reads CASSSGQGYGYTF. CDR3 nucleotides: TGTGCCAGCAGCTCGGGACAGGGCTATGGCTACACCTTC.

This clone was observed once. The chain joins TRBV5-1 to TRBJ2-2; D may correspond to TRBD1 or TRBD2 (5 bases each). The V gene's germline CDR1 is SGHRS and CDR2 YFSETQ. V gave up 7 bases and J gave up 0 bases, with 13 bases separating them. The CDR3 runs to 15 residues. The CDR3 DNA follows: TGCGCCAGCGAATCCGGGACGGCGAACACCGGGGAGCTGTTTTTT. It translates to CASESGTANTGELFF. The whole variable domain, remainder taken from reference TRBV5-1 and TRBJ2-2, is KAGVTQTPRYLIKTRGQQVTLSCSPISGHRSVSWYQQTPGQGLQFLFEYFSETQRNKGNFPGRFSGRQFSNSRSEMNVSTLELGDSALYLCASESGTANTGELFFGEGSRLTVL.

The chain carries TRBV2 and TRBJ2-7, with 9 bases fitting TRBD1. Germline assignment: CDR1 SNHLY and CDR2 FYNNEI. V was clipped by 7 bases and J by 5 bases; unmatched bases: 6. The CDR3 contains 13 residues. The CDR3 coding sequence is TGTGCCAGCATGACAGGGGGTCTCCACGAGCAGTACTTC. Encoded protein: CASMTGGLHEQYF.

The sample holds one count of this clone. V is TRBV5-1 and J is TRBJ1-1, with D possibly TRBD1 on 5 matching bases. Trimming stripped 2 bases from V and 2 bases from J, with 10 bases between. The CDR3 runs 14 residues. CDR1 is SGHRS and CDR2 is YFSETQ in the germline V gene. In DNA form, the CDR3 reads TGCGCCAGCAGCTTTGGTGGGGACAACACTGAAGCTTTCTTT. Protein: CASSFGGDNTEAFF.

The chain employs TRBV6-1 and TRBJ2-3, with TRBD2 identical over 8 bases. In germline, CDR1 is MNHNS, CDR2 SASEGT. The CDR3 is 14 residues long. Trimming at V came to 6 bases and at J to 2 bases, leaving 4 bases not matched to a gene. CDR3 sequence (DNA): TGTGCCAGCAGGCGCGGGGGGTCCACAGATACGCAGTATTTT. Translated: CASRRGGSTDTQYF.

This clone has a handful of counts. This chain uses TRBV6-1 with TRBJ2-7; 11 bases are a match to TRBD2. Germline V CDR1 and CDR2: MNHNS, SASEGT. This CDR3 contains 14 residues. With V trimmed by 7 bases and J by 6 bases, 8 bases remained unmatched. CDR3 DNA: TGTGCCAGCACCCTACTAGCGGGAGATAGCGAGCAGTACTTC. It specifies CASTLLAGDSEQYF.

V usage is TRBV5-4 and J usage is TRBJ1-4; 7 nucleotides match TRBD1. CDR3 length: 14 amino acids. With 4 bases clipped from V and 2 bases from J, the junction kept 2 bases outside the gene matches. The germline gives CDR1 SGHNT, CDR2 YYREEE (reference sequence). The CDR3 coding sequence is TGTGCCAGCAGCCCGGGACAGACTAATGAAAAACTGTTTTTT. Its translation is CASSPGQTNEKLFF.

The rearrangement joins TRBV11-2 to TRBJ1-6; D ambiguous. The CDR3 loop spans 14 amino acids. Per the germline V gene, CDR1 is SGHAT and CDR2 is FQNNGV. Between the trimmed V and J ends, which lost 3 bases and 7 bases, there was a span of 10 bases. The CDR3 DNA reads TGTGCCAGCAGCTTCTTAACTACCAATTCACCCCTCCACTTT. The encoded protein is CASSFLTTNSPLHF.

This chain uses TRBV6-1 with TRBJ1-2; D call uncertain. Germline V CDR1 and CDR2: MNHNS, SASEGT. V lost 7 bases, J lost 2 bases, and 14 bases lay in between. The CDR3 has 14 residues. The CDR3 here is CASNTGRMNYGYTF. CDR3 nucleotide sequence: TGTGCCAGCAACACGGGCCGAATGAACTATGGCTACACCTTC.

The V gene is TRBV6-6, the J gene TRBJ1-2; 9 bases map to TRBD1. With 2 bases clipped from V and 7 bases from J, the junction kept 8 bases outside the gene matches. Germline CDR1 and CDR2: MNHNY and SVGAGI (reference sequence). The CDR3 length is 15 residues. The CDR3 DNA is TGTGCCAGCAGTTACACCACAGGGGGCGCGTCTGGCTACACCTTC. Protein sequence: CASSYTTGGASGYTF.

The genes are TRBV30 and TRBJ2-3; D is unresolved. Per germline, CDR1 GTSNPN and CDR2 SVGIG (reference sequence). The CDR3 has 11 residues. Trimming took 4 bases from V and 5 from J, leaving 7 bases between them. The CDR3 DNA reads TGTGCCTGGACGAAGGTAGATACGCAGTATTTT. Its protein is CAWTKVDTQYF.

This chain joins TRBV9 and TRBJ2-1; 7 positions match TRBD1. This CDR3 spans 17 amino acids. After removal of 0 bases from V and 8 bases from J, the junction contained 14 bases not matched to a gene. CDR1 SGDLS and CDR2 YYNGEE come from the germline V gene. CDR3 in amino acids: CASSVGIGDSTLDEQFF. The CDR3 DNA sequence: TGTGCCAGCAGCGTAGGGATTGGGGACAGCACCTTGGATGAGCAGTTCTTC.

The chain links TRBV5-1 to TRBJ1-1; weak D call: TRBD1 (5 bases). The CDR3 runs 14 residues. Trimming stripped 2 bases from V and 1 base from J, with 9 bases between. The germline V gene encodes CDR1 SGHRS and CDR2 YFSETQ. CDR3 bases: TGCGCCAGCAGCTTTGTTCAGGGGAACACTGAAGCTTTCTTT. Its protein is CASSFVQGNTEAFF.

The genes are TRBV5-6 and TRBJ2-7; D gene uncertain. Germline lookup yields CDR1 SGHDT and CDR2 YYEEEE. The CDR3 extends over 14 amino acids. Trimming pared 0 bases from V and 2 bases from J, leaving 9 bases between. DNA of the CDR3: TGTGCCAGCAGCTTGGTGTGGCAGACCTACGAGCAGTACTTC. Its protein is CASSLVWQTYEQYF.

This clone was seen once. The chain recombines TRBV18 with TRBJ2-7; tentative D call: TRBD2 (7 bases). CDR3 size: 14 residues. V was pared by 4 bases and J by 6 bases, with 16 bases between. Germline values: CDR1 KGHSH, CDR2 LQKENI. CDR3 in amino acids: CASSLQGGEFEQYF. CDR3 bases: TGTGCCAGCTCACTACAGGGAGGGGAATTCGAGCAGTACTTC.

This chain joins TRBV30 and TRBJ1-1; perhaps TRBD1 as D (6 bases). The CDR3 runs to 17 residues. The V end lost 0 bases, the J end lost 0 bases, and 17 bases lay between the germline ends. Germline CDR1 GTSNPN, CDR2 SVGIG (reference sequence). This CDR3 reads CAWSVLVSGDVNTEAFF. The CDR3 bases are TGTGCCTGGAGTGTTCTAGTGTCAGGGGATGTGAACACTGAAGCTTTCTTT.

This clone turned up a few times. The chain couples TRBV9 to TRBJ2-2; 11 bases are shared with TRBD1. The CDR3 is made up of 16 amino acids. V lost 3 bases, J lost 3 bases, and 4 bases stayed unmatched. Germline V lookup: CDR1 SGDLS, CDR2 YYNGEE. This chain's CDR3 is CASSGGTGGYTGELFF. In DNA form, the CDR3 reads TGTGCCAGCAGCGGAGGGACAGGGGGATACACCGGGGAGCTGTTTTTT.

In this sample, this clone is medium-sized. The chain joins TRBV4-2 to TRBJ1-5; 7 bases agree with TRBD1. This CDR3 contains 15 residues. CDR1 is LGHNA, CDR2 YNFKEQ, per germline. V shed 0 bases and J 7 bases; nucleotides not matched to a gene: 6. The CDR3 protein is CASSQERGRGQPQHF. CDR3 nucleotide sequence: TGTGCCAGCAGCCAAGAGAGGGGGCGCGGACAGCCCCAGCATTTT.

CDR3 in amino acids: CSARQSSLYGYTF. In DNA form, the CDR3 reads TGCAGCGCTCGACAGAGCTCTCTCTATGGCTACACCTTC. The chain uses TRBV29-1 and TRBJ1-2; tentatively, D is TRBD1 (5 bases). In germline, CDR1 is SQVTM, CDR2 ANQGSEA. CDR3 size: 13 residues. V was trimmed by 7 bases and J by 4 bases, leaving 16 bases between them. The full variable domain, in which reference TRBV29-1 and TRBJ1-2 provide the parts outside the CDR3, is SAVISQKPSRDICQRGTSLTIQCQVDSQVTMMFWYRQQPGQSLTLIATANQGSEATYESGFVIDKFPISRPNLTFSTLTVSNMSPEDSSIYLCSARQSSLYGYTFGSGTRLTVV.

V and J are TRBV19 and TRBJ1-3; 10 nucleotides match TRBD1. The CDR3 runs to 14 residues. CDR1 and CDR2 from the germline V gene are LNHDA and SQIVND (reference sequence). Trimming removed 4 bases from V and 6 bases from J; junction bases left unmatched: 3. For the CDR3, the DNA is TGTGCCAGTAGTACGACAGGGGGCGTAAACACCATATATTTT. Its protein is CASSTTGGVNTIYF.

The CDR3 coding sequence is TGTGCCAGCAGTAAAACATCCGGGACAGGGGCGACCTACGAGCAGTACTTC. Protein product: CASSKTSGTGATYEQYF. This chain links TRBV27 with TRBJ2-5, with 10 bases fitting TRBD1. The J call is uncertain, as TRBJ2-7 better fits the DNA end. Germline CDR1 and CDR2: MNHEY and SMNVEV (reference sequence). This CDR3 is built from 17 residues.

J is TRBJ2-3 and V is TRBV5-4; D call uncertain. The ends were cut back, 0 bases at V and 2 bases at J, with 4 bases in the middle. CDR1 is SGHNT and CDR2 is YYREEE in the germline V gene (reference sequence). This CDR3 region has 13 residues. CDR3 loop: CASSLGNTDTQYF. The CDR3 nucleotides read TGTGCCAGCAGCTTGGGCAACACAGATACGCAGTATTTT. Filled out from reference TRBV5-4 and TRBJ2-3, the complete variable domain reads ETGVTQSPTHLIKTRGQQVTLRCSSQSGHNTVSWYQQALGQGPQFIFQYYREEENGRGNFPPRFSGLQFPNYSSELNVNALELDDSALYLCASSLGNTDTQYFGPGTRLTVL.

The chain employs TRBV7-9 and TRBJ2-4; D may correspond to TRBD1 or TRBD2 (6 bases each). V dropped 4 bases and J dropped 9 bases, with 19 bases sitting between them. The CDR3 extends over 15 amino acids. The germline CDR1 and CDR2 sequences are SEHNR and FQNEAQ (reference sequence). CDR3 in amino acids: CASSSRGAGGGIQYF. The CDR3 DNA is TGTGCCAGCAGCTCCCGCGGGGCAGGAGGGGGCATTCAGTACTTC.

This clone turned up a few times. The rearrangement links TRBV7-9 to TRBJ2-3, with 14 bases matching TRBD2. The length of the CDR3 is 15 residues. The junction had 3 bases not matched to a gene; V was cut back by 5 bases and J by 5 bases. Germline V gene lookup returns CDR1 SEHNR and CDR2 FQNEAQ (reference sequence). The CDR3 nucleotides are TGTGCCAGCAGCAGACTAGCGGGAGGGCAAGATACGCAGTATTTT. Translating gives CASSRLAGGQDTQYF. The variable domain in full, completed from reference TRBV7-9 and TRBJ2-3, reads DTGVSQNPRHKITKRGQNVTFRCDPISEHNRLYWYRQTLGQGPEFLTYFQNEAQLEKSRLLSDRFSAERPKGSFSTLEIQRTEQGDSAMYLCASSRLAGGQDTQYFGPGTRLTVL.

Points on this clone: The junction does not match germline at one end; this may be a read error. The chain uses TRBV5-6 and TRBJ1-1; D might be TRBD1 (5 bases). Per the germline V gene, CDR1 is SGHDT and CDR2 is YYEEEE. The CDR3 is 13 amino acids. For the CDR3, the DNA is TGTGCCTGCAGCTTGACAGCAGTCCCTGAAGCTTTCTTT. Amino acids: CACSLTAVPEAFF.

This clone was found a few times. The rearrangement uses TRBV23-1 and TRBJ2-7, with D unclear. TRBV23-1 counts as an open reading frame of uncertain function. The germline V and J ends were trimmed by 4 bases and 6 bases, with 25 bases remaining between them. This CDR3 is built from 17 residues. The CDR3 coding sequence is TGCGCCAGCAGTCCTAAAACCGGAGACTCAGGACGTACCGAGCAGTACTTC. The encoded protein is CASSPKTGDSGRTEQYF.

V and J are TRBV9 and TRBJ1-3, with D maybe TRBD1 (5 bases). Germline V gene sequence: CDR1 SGDLS, CDR2 YYNGEE. The CDR3 contains 15 residues. Between the trimmed V and J ends, which lost 0 bases and 0 bases, there was a span of 7 bases. The CDR3, as DNA: TGTGCCAGCAGCGTAGGGGGGTACTCTGGAAACACCATATATTTT. Translated: CASSVGGYSGNTIYF.